The T cell receptor (beta chain) under discussion was sequenced for a study of blood T cells in healthy people across ages. Next came a second PCR, run for roughly 6 to 11 cycles, which used a sample-barcoded 5' primer along with a J-beta primer mix. Through a template-switch adaptor with 12 random nucleotides, each cDNA molecule received a tag. Each CDR3 protein gets one entry after TCRdb re-called the 5' RACE reads with MiXCR. The table has roughly 700,000 distinct CDR3 sequences, around 49% seen once. This clonotype showed up just a few times. Its specificity is unknown. Study-level results: Whereas aged donors had fewer naive CD4+ cells, long-lived donors had more of them and higher diversity.

V was pared by 0 bases and J by 4 bases, with 13 bases between. Germline CDR1 reads SGHDN; CDR2 reads FVKESK. This CDR3 has 15 amino acids. This sequence joins TRBV14 and TRBJ2-7; D remains unclear. The specimen was blood. The TCR sequence derives from a woman aged 60-75 years in good health. For the CDR3, the DNA is TGTGCCAGCAGCCAAGACGGGTTAACGTGGTACGAGCAGTACTTC. Its protein is CASSQDGLTWYEQYF.